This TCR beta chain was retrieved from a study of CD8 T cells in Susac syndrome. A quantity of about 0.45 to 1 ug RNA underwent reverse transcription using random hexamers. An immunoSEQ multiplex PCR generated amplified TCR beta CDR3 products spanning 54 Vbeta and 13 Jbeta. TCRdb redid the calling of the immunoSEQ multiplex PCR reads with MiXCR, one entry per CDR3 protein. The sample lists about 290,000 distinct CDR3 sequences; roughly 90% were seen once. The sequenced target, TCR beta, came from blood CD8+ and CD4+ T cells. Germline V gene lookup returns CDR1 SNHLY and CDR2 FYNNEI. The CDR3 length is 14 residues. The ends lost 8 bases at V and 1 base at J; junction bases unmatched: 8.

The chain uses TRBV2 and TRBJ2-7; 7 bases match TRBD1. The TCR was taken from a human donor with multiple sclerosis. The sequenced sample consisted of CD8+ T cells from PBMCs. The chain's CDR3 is CASRYRGESYEQYF. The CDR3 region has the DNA TGTGCCAGCCGATACAGGGGAGAGTCCTACGAGCAGTACTTC.